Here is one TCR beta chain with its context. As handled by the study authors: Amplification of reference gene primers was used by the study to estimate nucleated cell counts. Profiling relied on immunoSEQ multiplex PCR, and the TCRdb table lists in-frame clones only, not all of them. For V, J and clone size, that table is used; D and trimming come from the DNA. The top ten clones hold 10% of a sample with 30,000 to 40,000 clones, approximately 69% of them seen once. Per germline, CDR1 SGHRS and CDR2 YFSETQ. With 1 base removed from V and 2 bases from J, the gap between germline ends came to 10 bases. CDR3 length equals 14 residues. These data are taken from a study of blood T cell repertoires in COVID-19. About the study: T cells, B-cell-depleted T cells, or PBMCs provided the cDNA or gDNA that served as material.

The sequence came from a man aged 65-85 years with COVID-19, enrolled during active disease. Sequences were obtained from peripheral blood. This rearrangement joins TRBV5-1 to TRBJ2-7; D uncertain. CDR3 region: CASSLKSQAYEQYF. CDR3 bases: TGCGCCAGCAGCTTGAAATCCCAGGCCTACGAGCAGTACTTC.